This T cell receptor beta chain was retrieved from a study of T cell responses to AZD1222 COVID-19 vaccine. Germline values: CDR1 SGHAT, CDR2 FQNNGV. Unmatched junction bases numbered 13, after V lost 7 bases and J lost 5 bases. CDR3 length equals 16 residues. Of note for this clone: Its specificity is unknown.

TCRdb keeps only in-frame clones here, not all; method: immunoSEQ multiplex PCR. The sample contains 50,000 to 60,000 clones, approximately 88% of which appear only once. Study-level findings and limits: Recipients of two AZD1222 doses showed rising Spike-specific TCR breadth and depth. Mapped onto spike, vaccine-associated CD4 TCRs spanned it and were dominant at 160-218 and 743-854. The study identified only 6 or 7 AZD1222 recipients as seropositive at baseline. Clonal diversity may have been underestimated in mostly white British donors.

This receptor was obtained from an adult in good health. The chain links TRBV11-2 to TRBJ2-1; 8 positions match TRBD1. Sequenced material: peripheral blood, taken on day 0 of AZD1222 vaccination. CDR3 sequence: CASTPRSRGLDNEQFF. DNA of the CDR3: TGTGCCAGCACCCCCCGGTCCAGGGGGCTGGACAATGAGCAGTTCTTC.